The rows below give T cell receptor beta chains drawn from one sample of a study of blood T cell repertoires in COVID-19. Profiling relied on immunoSEQ multiplex PCR, and the TCRdb table lists in-frame clones only, not all of them. The repertoire holds under 250,000 clones, with about 88% as singletons. Sequencing input: peripheral blood. These receptors originate from a man aged 35-49 years with acute or convalescent COVID-19. Each CDR3 is given with its conserved first and last residue. A D gene is named only where the DNA matches it firmly. Size values are once, few and many counts, or a class for expanded clones, and some rows have none.

d_call: -; v_call: TRBV28; cdr3_length: 17; j_call: TRBJ1-6; clone_size: -; cdr3_nt: TGTGCCAGCAGTTTAAATCCCTTCGGCAGGGTCAATTCACCCCTCCACTTT; cdr3_aa: CASSLNPFGRVNSPLHF
d_call: -; v_call: TRBV20-1; cdr3_length: 11; j_call: TRBJ1-1; clone_size: -; cdr3_nt: TGCAGTGCCCCCCTCGGGGGTAAAGCTTTCTTT; cdr3_aa: CSAPLGGKAFF
d_call: -; v_call: TRBV28; cdr3_length: 12; j_call: TRBJ1-5; clone_size: -; cdr3_nt: TGTGCCAGCAGTTCCCAGTACTTAGGGGGGCATTTT; cdr3_aa: CASSSQYLGGHF
d_call: -; v_call: TRBV19; cdr3_length: 19; j_call: TRBJ1-5; clone_size: -; cdr3_nt: TGTGCCAGTAGTAACGGACAGAGCCCTAACCTAGATGGTGATCAGCCCCAGCATTTT; cdr3_aa: CASSNGQSPNLDGDQPQHF
d_call: TRBD2; v_call: TRBV3-1/TRBV3-2; cdr3_length: 15; j_call: TRBJ2-1; clone_size: -; cdr3_nt: TGTGCCAGCACCAAAGTAGCGGGAGTAGGCAATGAGCAGTTCTTC; cdr3_aa: CASTKVAGVGNEQFF
d_call: TRBD2; v_call: TRBV7-9; cdr3_length: 17; j_call: TRBJ2-2; clone_size: -; cdr3_nt: TGTGCCAGCAGCCCTTTAGCGGGAGTGGTGACCACCGGGGAGCTGTTTTTT; cdr3_aa: CASSPLAGVVTTGELFF
d_call: TRBD1; v_call: TRBV27; cdr3_length: 14; j_call: TRBJ1-1; clone_size: -; cdr3_nt: TGTGCCAGCAGTTCTCCCGGGGACAGGGATGAAGCTTTCTTT; cdr3_aa: CASSSPGDRDEAFF
d_call: TRBD1; v_call: TRBV19; cdr3_length: 16; j_call: TRBJ1-2; clone_size: -; cdr3_nt: TGTGCCAGTAGTACCCACGCAGGGGGAGACAACTATGGCTACACCTTC; cdr3_aa: CASSTHAGGDNYGYTF
d_call: -; v_call: TRBV12-3/TRBV12-4; cdr3_length: 13; j_call: TRBJ1-1; clone_size: -; cdr3_nt: TGTGCCAGCAGTATTACCACAGGGACTGAAGCTTTCTTT; cdr3_aa: CASSITTGTEAFF
d_call: -; v_call: TRBV28; cdr3_length: 15; j_call: TRBJ1-2; clone_size: few; cdr3_nt: TGTGCCAGCAGTCCCCCCAGGGCAGCCCACTATGGCTACACCTTC; cdr3_aa: CASSPPRAAHYGYTF
d_call: TRBD1; v_call: TRBV5-1; cdr3_length: 16; j_call: TRBJ1-4; clone_size: once; cdr3_nt: TGCGCCAGCAGCCCCACCCCGACAGGGGGCAATGAAAAACTGTTTTTT; cdr3_aa: CASSPTPTGGNEKLFF
d_call: -; v_call: TRBV5-1; cdr3_length: 17; j_call: TRBJ1-1; clone_size: -; cdr3_nt: TGCGCCAGCAGCTTGGGCAACACGACAAGCATGAACACTGAAGCTTTCTTT; cdr3_aa: CASSLGNTTSMNTEAFF
d_call: TRBD1; v_call: TRBV7-8; cdr3_length: 11; j_call: TRBJ1-1; clone_size: -; cdr3_nt: TGTGCCAGCAGCTTAGGGACAGGAGCTTTCTTT; cdr3_aa: CASSLGTGAFF
d_call: -; v_call: TRBV5-5; cdr3_length: 18; j_call: TRBJ1-2; clone_size: -; cdr3_nt: TGTGCCAGCAGCTTGGAGACCACATGGGGGCTCGGGGGGATCGGCTACACCTTC; cdr3_aa: CASSLETTWGLGGIGYTF
d_call: TRBD2; v_call: TRBV4-2; cdr3_length: 16; j_call: TRBJ2-1; clone_size: -; cdr3_nt: TGTGCCAGCAGCCATCCTTCCGGACTAGCGATCAATGAGCAGTTCTTC; cdr3_aa: CASSHPSGLAINEQFF
d_call: -; v_call: TRBV15; cdr3_length: 18; j_call: TRBJ1-4; clone_size: -; cdr3_nt: TGTGCCACCAGCAGAGATCTTATAGGGGTCGCAACTAATGAAAAACTGTTTTTT; cdr3_aa: CATSRDLIGVATNEKLFF
d_call: TRBD2; v_call: TRBV7-2; cdr3_length: 16; j_call: TRBJ2-2; clone_size: -; cdr3_nt: TGTGCCAGCAGCCCGGGACTAGCGGGAGTATTTGGGGAGCTGTTTTTT; cdr3_aa: CASSPGLAGVFGELFF
d_call: TRBD1; v_call: TRBV24-1; cdr3_length: 15; j_call: TRBJ2-1; clone_size: -; cdr3_nt: TGTGCCACCAGTGATTCCGGACAGGGGGTAAATGAGCAGTTCTTC; cdr3_aa: CATSDSGQGVNEQFF
d_call: -; v_call: TRBV25-1; cdr3_length: 16; j_call: TRBJ2-5; clone_size: -; cdr3_nt: TGTGCCAGCAGTGATAGCCCCGGCCTCCTACGGGAGACCCAGTACTTC; cdr3_aa: CASSDSPGLLRETQYF
d_call: TRBD2; v_call: TRBV30; cdr3_length: 19; j_call: TRBJ2-6; clone_size: -; cdr3_nt: TGTGCCTGGAGCCCACCCGGACTAGCGGGAGGTTCTGGGGCCAACGTCCTGACTTTC; cdr3_aa: CAWSPPGLAGGSGANVLTF
d_call: -; v_call: TRBV10-3; cdr3_length: 16; j_call: TRBJ2-2; clone_size: -; cdr3_nt: TGTGCCATCTCGAGGGGGCGGGGTGGAGACACCGGGGAGCTGTTTTTT; cdr3_aa: CAISRGRGGDTGELFF
d_call: -; v_call: TRBV14; cdr3_length: 16; j_call: TRBJ2-3; clone_size: -; cdr3_nt: TGTGCCAGCACCCCCTCCGGAACAGGGCGGCCAGATACGCAGTATTTT; cdr3_aa: CASTPSGTGRPDTQYF
d_call: -; v_call: TRBV7-9; cdr3_length: 13; j_call: TRBJ1-2; clone_size: -; cdr3_nt: TGTGCCAGCAGCTTATATAGCAGTGATGGCTACACCTTC; cdr3_aa: CASSLYSSDGYTF
d_call: -; v_call: TRBV19; cdr3_length: 17; j_call: TRBJ2-3; clone_size: -; cdr3_nt: TGTGCCAGTAGTATAGACAGACAGGAGTCCCGCACAGATACGCAGTATTTT; cdr3_aa: CASSIDRQESRTDTQYF
d_call: -; v_call: TRBV28; cdr3_length: 14; j_call: TRBJ2-7; clone_size: -; cdr3_nt: TGTGCCAGCAGCAACAGAGGGAGCTCCTACGAGCAGTACTTC; cdr3_aa: CASSNRGSSYEQYF
d_call: -; v_call: TRBV25-1; cdr3_length: 17; j_call: TRBJ2-2; clone_size: -; cdr3_nt: TGTGCCAGCACGTCCGTGGCAGGGAGGATTAACACCGGGGAGCTGTTTTTT; cdr3_aa: CASTSVAGRINTGELFF
d_call: -; v_call: TRBV3-1/TRBV3-2; cdr3_length: 14; j_call: TRBJ1-4; clone_size: -; cdr3_nt: TGTGCCAGCAGCCAATCAGGAATGGGCGAAAAACTGTTTTTT; cdr3_aa: CASSQSGMGEKLFF
d_call: TRBD1; v_call: TRBV29-1; cdr3_length: 13; j_call: TRBJ1-5; clone_size: -; cdr3_nt: TGCAGCGTTCGACAGGGTGGCAATCAGCCCCAGCATTTT; cdr3_aa: CSVRQGGNQPQHF
d_call: TRBD1; v_call: TRBV6-5; cdr3_length: 15; j_call: TRBJ1-1; clone_size: few; cdr3_nt: TGTGCCAGCAGTTCGATCCACAGGGGTTACACTGAAGCTTTCTTT; cdr3_aa: CASSSIHRGYTEAFF
d_call: -; v_call: TRBV3-1/TRBV3-2; cdr3_length: 14; j_call: TRBJ1-1; clone_size: -; cdr3_nt: TGTGCCAGCAGCCACCCACAGGGAAACACTGAAGCTTTCTTT; cdr3_aa: CASSHPQGNTEAFF
d_call: TRBD2; v_call: TRBV28; cdr3_length: 16; j_call: TRBJ2-7; clone_size: -; cdr3_nt: TGTGCCAGCAGTTTTCGGGGATTAGCGGGAGCCCACCAGCAGTACTTC; cdr3_aa: CASSFRGLAGAHQQYF
d_call: TRBD2; v_call: TRBV9; cdr3_length: 19; j_call: TRBJ2-3; clone_size: -; cdr3_nt: TGTGCCAGCAGCGTTGTTCCGGGACTAGCGGGGGGGCGCACAGATACGCAGTATTTT; cdr3_aa: CASSVVPGLAGGRTDTQYF
d_call: TRBD1; v_call: TRBV28; cdr3_length: 14; j_call: TRBJ1-5; clone_size: few; cdr3_nt: TGTGCCAGCAGTTCGAGGACAGGGGGGCAGCCCCAGCATTTT; cdr3_aa: CASSSRTGGQPQHF
d_call: TRBD1; v_call: TRBV6-2/TRBV6-3; cdr3_length: 15; j_call: TRBJ2-4; clone_size: -; cdr3_nt: TGTGCCAGCAGTTACTCCGGGGACAGGGCCAGTCGGGAATACTTC; cdr3_aa: CASSYSGDRASREYF
d_call: -; v_call: TRBV19; cdr3_length: 14; j_call: TRBJ2-3; clone_size: -; cdr3_nt: TGTGCCAGTAGTCCCCTTATCGGGGAGGATACGCAGTATTTT; cdr3_aa: CASSPLIGEDTQYF
d_call: TRBD2; v_call: TRBV11-3; cdr3_length: 17; j_call: TRBJ2-3; clone_size: -; cdr3_nt: TGTGCCAGCAGCCCGGGACTAGCGGGGGCGCCCACAGATACGCAGTATTTT; cdr3_aa: CASSPGLAGAPTDTQYF
d_call: -; v_call: TRBV4-1; cdr3_length: 15; j_call: TRBJ1-5; clone_size: -; cdr3_nt: TGCGCCAGCAGCCAAGATTCCGGGTTCAATCAGCCCCAGCATTTT; cdr3_aa: CASSQDSGFNQPQHF
d_call: TRBD1; v_call: TRBV19; cdr3_length: 16; j_call: TRBJ2-6; clone_size: -; cdr3_nt: TGTGCCAGTAAATCCGGGACAGGGACTGGGGCCAACGTCCTGACTTTC; cdr3_aa: CASKSGTGTGANVLTF
d_call: TRBD1; v_call: TRBV5-1; cdr3_length: 15; j_call: TRBJ2-7; clone_size: -; cdr3_nt: TGCGCCAGCAGCCTCGACAGGGGGGTATCCTACGAGCAGTACTTC; cdr3_aa: CASSLDRGVSYEQYF
d_call: TRBD2; v_call: TRBV7-3; cdr3_length: 17; j_call: TRBJ2-3; clone_size: -; cdr3_nt: TGTGCCAGCAGCTCACCAAAGGTAGCGGGAGGGCCAGATACGCAGTATTTT; cdr3_aa: CASSSPKVAGGPDTQYF
d_call: TRBD1; v_call: TRBV10-3; cdr3_length: 15; j_call: TRBJ2-3; clone_size: -; cdr3_nt: TGTGCCATCAGTGAGCCCAGGGGGCGCACAGATACGCAGTATTTT; cdr3_aa: CAISEPRGRTDTQYF
d_call: -; v_call: TRBV28; cdr3_length: 16; j_call: TRBJ2-4; clone_size: -; cdr3_nt: TGTGCCAGCAGTTTATTCCAGGCCTCAGCCAAAAACATTCAGTACTTC; cdr3_aa: CASSLFQASAKNIQYF